The clone carrying this T cell receptor beta chain has a single count. CDR1 LNHNV and CDR2 YYDKDF come from the germline V gene (reference sequence). Trimming at V came to 1 base and at J to 1 base, leaving 5 bases not matched to a gene. This CDR3 is 18 amino acids long. This specimen belongs to a study of blood T cell repertoires in COVID-19. Across the whole study: Both acute and convalescent COVID-19 samples were obtained from the United States, Italy and Spain.

The assay was immunoSEQ multiplex PCR, and TCRdb's table has in-frame clones only and misses some. The profile shows over 150,000 clones, under 85% of them singletons. This TCR came from a man between 65 and 80 years old with acute or convalescent COVID-19. The chain links TRBV15 to TRBJ2-5, with 14 bases matching TRBD2. The sample consisted of peripheral blood. The CDR3 region is CATSRVPGTSGGQETQYF. The CDR3 nucleotides read TGTGCCACCAGCAGAGTCCCCGGGACTAGCGGGGGCCAAGAGACCCAGTACTTC.